The T cell receptor (beta chain) under discussion was sequenced for a study of T cell clonotyping in hematopoietic cell transplantation (dated by TCRdb to about 2021). Broadly, across the study: In the study, around 140 blood samples were gathered from over 30 consecutive transplant recipients and their related donors. Patients were recruited between September 2015 and January 2017 and followed until September 2020 or death. Results the study describes overall, beyond this receptor: After transplant, TCR diversity in recipients dropped, and pathologically expanded clonotypes increased progressively from day 30 to day 180. The sample size was limited and the cells went unsorted, which meant the CD4 and CD8 repertoire contributions could not be told apart. Donor and pretransplant recipient Inverse Simpson Index values predicted broader posttransplant TCR repertoire diversity. Just a small fraction of recipient repertoires overlapped with donor repertoires, and more than 97% appeared de novo at the given depth.

The time point label, as the study defines it: 30 days after allo-HCT. Blood from recipients was drawn about 28 days before transplant and again at days 30, 100 and 180 after transplant. Using Nuclei Lysis Solution, genomic DNA was extracted from unfractionated peripheral blood mononuclear cells that were either fresh or cryopreserved. As concerns this clone: This clone's antigen is unknown. No much larger clone exists at a distance of one base, and base qualities are not known.

With the immunoSEQ assay, which is a bias-controlled multiplex PCR relying on V- and J-specific primers, TCR beta CDR3 regions were amplified from genomic DNA. A proprietary barcode and Illumina adapter sequences were added to the CDR3 amplicons in a second PCR step. CDR3 libraries were sequenced on an Illumina MiSeq instrument. In the authors' own workflow: Export and quality control were done with immunoSEQ Analyzer 3.0, while downstream analyses used R Bioconductor and Immunarch. Only productive rearrangements in the normalized downsampled data set were used to calculate repertoire metrics. In the normalized cohort, clonotypes with more than 5 templates were defined as pathologically expanded. The Inverse Simpson Index served as the measure of repertoire diversity. CMV-specificity analyses were carried out on the non-normalized data set to capture all clonotypes. The clones in this table, taken by TCRdb from immuneACCESS, are in-frame only. Not every clone is retained; where verified, under half of the shortfall comes from an unresolved V gene, and the cause of the rest is unknown. V and J calls and clone size are those listed in that table; D and trimming were worked out from the DNA. The sample profile shows 9,000 to 13,000 clones; approximately 77% of them were found once. The top ten hold approximately 7.7% of the sample.

Including cysteine and phenylalanine, the CDR3 has 14 amino acids. Of all the DNA, just the CDR3 is kept, 42 bases in frame from base 1. Taken from the germline V gene (reference sequence), the CDR1 and CDR2 loops are SGHNT and YYREEE. A distance of 14 bases separates the germline ends of V and J, which lose 4 bases and 4 bases respectively. The chain employs TRBV5-4 and TRBJ1-2; a confident D gene designation cannot be given. The material sequenced was PBMCs, taken 30 days after allogeneic stem cell transplant. The receptor's source is a female patient in her thirties or forties who had an allogeneic stem cell transplant from a related donor, so T cells may come from the graft donor. Some clones in this sample may be carry-over from other donors' samples. Here the CDR3 is given as CASSPLGGSYGYTF. The nucleotide sequence reads TGTGCCAGCAGCCCCCTCGGTGGGAGCTATGGCTACACCTTC.